The 8 T cell receptor beta chains below come from one sample, sequenced in a study of T cell responses to AZD1222 COVID-19 vaccine. The protocol was immunoSEQ multiplex PCR, while the TCRdb copy is restricted to in-frame clones and leaves out a portion. The sample comprises under 35,000 clones, 75% to 90% of which are singletons, and 6.8% rests with the top ten. The sequencing here drew on peripheral blood, taken on day 0 of AZD1222 vaccination. All receptors come from an adult in good health.

The count of this clone is one. V gene TRBV27 combines with J gene TRBJ2-2; possibly TRBD1 for D (5 bases). The CDR3 is made up of 16 amino acids. V shed 4 bases and J shed 1 base, with 13 bases lying between them. The germline V gene encodes CDR1 MNHEY and CDR2 SMNVEV (reference sequence). The CDR3 region has the DNA TGTGCCAGCAGTTCCCACGACAGAGAGAACACCGGGGAGCTGTTTTTT. Its translation: CASSSHDRENTGELFF.

This chain connects TRBV6-1 to TRBJ1-2; a weak D match, TRBD1 (6 bases). The V end was cut by 3 bases, the J end by 8 bases, with 10 bases between. The CDR3 length is 12 residues. Per germline, CDR1 MNHNS and CDR2 SASEGT. CDR3 bases: TGTGCCAGCAGTGAGGGGGGCCCGGGCTACACCTTC. Protein sequence: CASSEGGPGYTF.

The chain recombines TRBV5-5 with TRBJ1-1, with 7 nucleotides matching TRBD1. This CDR3 is 15 amino acids long. Germline V gene lookup returns CDR1 SGHKS and CDR2 YYEKEE (reference sequence). V trimming: 6 bases; J trimming: 5 bases; junction bases outside the gene matches: 13. The CDR3 DNA is TGTGCCAGCATCCAGGGGGGAAGCCAAGCTACTGAAGCTTTCTTT. It yields the protein CASIQGGSQATEAFF.

V usage is TRBV6-5 and J usage is TRBJ1-6, with 7 bases fitting TRBD1. This CDR3 region has 14 residues. J was trimmed by 7 bases and V by 7 bases; bases with no gene match: 7. In germline, CDR1 is MNHEY, CDR2 SVGAGI. CDR3 in amino acids: CASTTTGLNSPLHF. CDR3 DNA sequence: TGTGCCAGCACCACGACAGGGTTAAATTCACCCCTCCACTTT.

This rearrangement joins TRBV6-4 to TRBJ2-7, with D possibly matching TRBD1 (5 bases). The V end was cut by 3 bases, the J end by 0 bases, with 9 bases between. This CDR3 is built from 14 residues. The V gene's germline CDR1 is MRHNA and CDR2 SNTAGT. For the CDR3, the DNA is TGTGCCAGCAGTGAGGCACAGGTCTCCTACGAGCAGTACTTC. Translating gives CASSEAQVSYEQYF.

CDR3 protein: CASSPIVSGVMNTEAFF. The CDR3 DNA reads as TGTGCCAGCAGCCCGATCGTCTCGGGGGTCATGAACACTGAAGCTTTCTTT. This chain uses TRBV5-6 with TRBJ1-1, with D possibly TRBD1 on 5 matching bases. This CDR3 has 17 amino acids. Looked up from germline, CDR1 is SGHDT and CDR2 is YYEEEE. V shed 4 bases and J shed 0 bases, with 19 bases lying between them.

The chain combines TRBV7-9 with TRBJ1-2; TRBD1 might be the D (5 bases). Germline assignment: CDR1 SEHNR and CDR2 FQNEAQ (reference sequence). The CDR3 sequence is 16 residues long. V gave up 5 bases and J gave up 4 bases, with 20 bases separating them. For the CDR3, the DNA is TGTGCCAGCAGCGAAAGGGGTAGTGATTGGGGCTATGGCTACACCTTC. As protein: CASSERGSDWGYGYTF.

This chain uses TRBV11-3 with TRBJ1-2; 7 positions agree with TRBD1. Germline CDR1 SGHNT, CDR2 YENEEA. V dropped 10 bases and J dropped 4; count of bases not matched to a gene: 12. The CDR3 contains 14 residues. The CDR3 nucleotides are TGTGCCACCCCAGGGGGAGGGGCCCCCTATGGCTACACCTTC. Translating it yields CATPGGGAPYGYTF. Using reference TRBV11-3 and TRBJ1-2 for the parts outside the CDR3, the full variable domain is EAGVVQSPRYKIIEKKQPVAFWCNPISGHNTLYWYLQNLGQGPELLIRYENEEAVDDSQLPKDRFSAERLKGVDSTLKIQPAELGDSAVYLCATPGGGAPYGYTFGSGTRLTVV.